The 31 T cell receptor beta chains below were found in one sample sequenced in a study of somatic mutations in cytotoxic T cells in rheumatoid arthritis. Using immunoSEQ multiplex PCR, the repertoire was profiled, and TCRdb retains in-frame clones only, with some absent. This sample has approximately 12,000 clones, with roughly 80% found just once. The source material was CD8+ T cells sorted from blood. The receptors were gathered from a man aged 50-60 years in good health.

V is TRBV7-8 and J is TRBJ1-2; 9 positions agree with TRBD1. Germline CDR1 reads SGHVS; CDR2 reads FQNEAQ. The V gene end was trimmed by 4 bases and the J gene end by 6 bases; junction bases not matched to a gene: 3. This CDR3 spans 13 amino acids. CDR3 sequence reads: CASSWGQGDGYTF. For the CDR3, the DNA is TGTGCCAGCAGCTGGGGACAGGGAGATGGCTACACCTTC.

The rearrangement joins TRBV7-2 to TRBJ2-3; D gene uncertain. Trimming pared 5 bases from V and 2 bases from J, leaving 8 bases between. The CDR3 is made up of 13 amino acids. Germline V gene sequence: CDR1 SGHTA, CDR2 FQGNSA. CDR3 DNA: TGTGCCAGCAGCAGAGACAACACAGATACGCAGTATTTT. Amino acid sequence: CASSRDNTDTQYF.

The CDR3 here is CASSQVDAPEAFF. CDR3 nucleotide sequence: TGTGCCAGCAGCCAAGTGGACGCCCCTGAAGCTTTCTTT. The chain couples TRBV4-2 to TRBJ1-1; D uncertain. Trimming pared 1 base from V and 6 bases from J, leaving 9 bases between. Germline CDR1 is LGHNA and CDR2 is YNFKEQ. This CDR3 has 13 amino acids.

This chain connects TRBV6-6 to TRBJ1-1; D is unresolved. CDR3 length: 11 residues. Germline V gene data show CDR1 as MNHNY and CDR2 as SVGAGI (reference sequence). V lost 0 bases to trimming and J lost 8 bases, with 4 bases between them. The CDR3 sequence is CASSYSAEAFF. The CDR3, as DNA: TGTGCCAGCAGTTACTCGGCAGAAGCTTTCTTT.

The chain is built from TRBV19 and TRBJ1-1; unclear D gene. Trimming pared 4 bases from V and 5 bases from J, leaving 11 bases between. The germline V gene has CDR1 LNHDA and CDR2 SQIVND (reference sequence). The CDR3 totals 13 residues. The CDR3, as DNA: TGTGCCAGTAGTAATTCCCTGATTACTGAAGCTTTCTTT. Its translation: CASSNSLITEAFF.

V is TRBV2 and J is TRBJ1-6, with TRBD1 as a possible D gene (6 bases). V lost 4 bases to trimming and J lost 0 bases, with 19 bases between them. The CDR3 is 19 residues long. Germline loops: CDR1 SNHLY, CDR2 FYNNEI. The CDR3 DNA sequence: TGTGCCAGCAGTGGCCGGGACACCCCTTTGAGCTCCTATAATTCACCCCTCCACTTT. Translated: CASSGRDTPLSSYNSPLHF. Full variable domain (outside the CDR3, taken from reference TRBV2 and TRBJ1-6): EPEVTQTPSHQVTQMGQEVILRCVPISNHLYFYWYRQILGQKVEFLVSFYNNEISEKSEIFDDQFSVERPDGSNFTLKIRSTKLEDSAMYFCASSGRDTPLSSYNSPLHFGNGTRLTVT.

The chain couples TRBV27 to TRBJ2-7; D is ambiguous. From germline, CDR1 is MNHEY and CDR2 SMNVEV (reference sequence). The CDR3 spans 13 residues. Trimming took off 2 bases at V and 2 bases at J, with 7 bases between the two ends. This chain's CDR3 is CASSLGPTYEQYF. The DNA for the CDR3 is TGTGCCAGCAGTTTAGGGCCCACCTACGAGCAGTACTTC.

This chain links TRBV7-9 with TRBJ1-2; no clear D gene. The CDR3 is 14 amino acids. Looked up from germline, CDR1 is SEHNR and CDR2 is FQNEAQ (reference sequence). V was cut by 0 bases and J by 8 bases, with 13 bases left in between. In DNA, the CDR3 is TGTGCCAGCAGCTTAGCCGAGGGCGGTTGGGGCTACACCTTC. Protein sequence: CASSLAEGGWGYTF.

The chain carries TRBV28 and TRBJ2-7; D possibly matches TRBD1 or TRBD2 (5 bases each). From germline, CDR1 is MDHEN and CDR2 SYDVKM. The CDR3 has 11 amino acids. V was clipped by 5 bases and J by 5 bases, with 7 bases between them. As DNA, the CDR3 is TGTGCCAGCAGTCAGGGAGACGAGCAGTACGTC. As protein: CASSQGDEQYV.

The rearrangement uses TRBV9 and TRBJ2-7, with a tentative D call TRBD2 (5 bases). The V and J ends lost 7 bases and 3 bases respectively, with 17 bases between them. This CDR3 has 14 amino acids. Per the germline V gene, CDR1 is SGDLS and CDR2 is YYNGEE. CDR3 region: CASERETGGYEQYF. As DNA, the CDR3 is TGTGCCAGCGAGAGGGAAACGGGCGGCTACGAGCAGTACTTC. The whole variable domain, filled in from reference TRBV9 and TRBJ2-7, reads DSGVTQTPKHLITATGQRVTLRCSPRSGDLSVYWYQQSLDQGLQFLIQYYNGEERAKGNILERFSAQQFPDLHSELNLSSLELGDSALYFCASERETGGYEQYFGPGTRLTVT.

The chain carries TRBV23-1 and TRBJ2-1; the match to TRBD2 covers 11 bases. TRBV23-1 is annotated as an ORF whose role is uncertain. This CDR3 is built from 15 residues. V gave up 2 bases and J gave up 3 bases; unmatched junction bases: 0. CDR3 nucleotides: TGCGCCAGCAGTCAAGGGACTAGCGGCTACAATGAGCAGTTCTTC. It encodes CASSQGTSGYNEQFF.

In its sample, this clone was seen a few times. The J gene is TRBJ2-1, the V gene TRBV4-1; a weak D match, TRBD2 (6 bases). V was clipped by 1 base and J by 5 bases, with 9 bases between them. The CDR3 runs 14 residues. Germline CDR1 and CDR2: MGHRA and YSYEKL. CDR3 protein: CASSQGGLHNEQFF. The CDR3 region has the DNA TGCGCCAGCAGCCAAGGGGGACTTCACAATGAGCAGTTCTTC.

The V and J genes are TRBV30 and TRBJ2-7, with D possibly called TRBD1 or TRBD2 (5 bases each). CDR3 size: 14 residues. Germline values: CDR1 GTSNPN, CDR2 SVGIG (reference sequence). The ends were cut back, 2 bases at V and 2 bases at J, with 13 bases in the middle. The chain's CDR3 is CAWSTGQGTYEQYF. The DNA of the CDR3 is TGTGCCTGGAGTACGGGGCAGGGCACCTACGAGCAGTACTTC.

This chain uses TRBV21-1 with TRBJ1-4; the table's D call, TRBD1, has no DNA check behind it. TRBV21-1 has pseudogene status. The CDR3 spans 20 residues. The CDR3 loop reads CASSKAVEGVRQETNEKLFF. CDR3 coding DNA: TGTGCCAGCAGCAAAGCTGTAGAGGGAGTTCGACAGGAGACTAATGAAAAACTGTTTTTT.

This chain joins TRBV4-1 and TRBJ2-7, with a possible D match to TRBD1 (5 bases). V dropped 5 bases and J dropped 4 bases, with 18 bases sitting between them. The length of the CDR3 is 15 residues. Germline-derived CDR1 and CDR2 are MGHRA and YSYEKL. In nucleotides, the CDR3 is TGCGCCAGCAGCGTGAAGCAGGGATTGGGATACGAGCAGTACTTC. This gives the protein CASSVKQGLGYEQYF.

This CDR3 reads CASSNARTGVYEQYV. The DNA for the CDR3 is TGTGCCAGCAGCAACGCCCGGACAGGGGTCTACGAGCAGTACGTC. The V call is TRBV21-1, the J call TRBJ2-7; the table's TRBD1 call for D was not verified on the DNA. TRBV21-1 is a recognized pseudogene. CDR3 length: 15 amino acids.

The CDR3 loop reads CASAYRVTQYF. CDR3 coding DNA: TGTGCCAGCGCATACAGGGTCACGCAGTATTTT. The V gene is TRBV2, the J gene TRBJ2-3, with a possible D match to TRBD1 (6 bases). Germline V CDR1 and CDR2: SNHLY, FYNNEI. The CDR3 totals 11 residues. Deletions cut 8 bases from V and 9 bases from J, with 12 bases between.

V and J are TRBV5-6 and TRBJ1-2; D is uncertain. V dropped 2 bases and J dropped 10 bases, with 9 bases sitting between them. CDR3 length: 11 amino acids. The V gene's germline CDR1 is SGHDT and CDR2 YYEEEE. The CDR3 loop is CASSFGVHYTF. In DNA, the CDR3 is TGTGCCAGCAGCTTTGGGGTACACTACACCTTC.

The genes are TRBV18 and TRBJ2-2; TRBD1 agrees at 7 bases. The CDR3 contains 15 residues. V shed 6 bases and J 3 bases; nucleotides not matched to a gene: 7. In germline, CDR1 is KGHSH, CDR2 LQKENI. In nucleotides, the CDR3 is TGTGCCAGCTCCCCAGACAGGGATCACACCGGGGAGCTGTTTTTT. Translated: CASSPDRDHTGELFF.

This CDR3 reads CASSYSARSTDTQYF. The CDR3 DNA is TGTGCCAGCAGTTACTCTGCGAGATCCACAGATACGCAGTATTTT. V and J are TRBV6-5 and TRBJ2-3, with D unclear. The CDR3 runs to 15 residues. Looked up from germline, CDR1 is MNHEY and CDR2 is SVGAGI. V dropped 0 bases and J dropped 2 bases, with 9 bases sitting between them.

This clone is termed large (0.1 to 1%). This chain joins TRBV4-1 and TRBJ1-1; the match to TRBD1 covers 7 bases. The CDR3 length is 15 residues. V trimming: 4 bases; J trimming: 5 bases; junction bases outside the gene matches: 10. CDR1 MGHRA and CDR2 YSYEKL come from the germline V gene. CDR3: CASSLWTGGDTEAFF. The CDR3 region has the DNA TGCGCCAGCAGCCTCTGGACAGGCGGGGATACTGAAGCTTTCTTT.

Only a few counts were recorded for this clone. The J gene is TRBJ2-7, the V gene TRBV27; possibly TRBD1 for D (5 bases). The length of the CDR3 is 14 residues. V lost 6 bases to trimming and J lost 4 bases, with 16 bases between them. Germline V gives CDR1 MNHEY, CDR2 SMNVEV (reference sequence). The CDR3 here is CASRLKRAGYEQYF. DNA of the CDR3: TGTGCCAGCAGACTTAAAAGGGCAGGGTACGAGCAGTACTTC.

The chain joins TRBV9 to TRBJ1-1; perhaps TRBD1 as D (5 bases). This CDR3 comprises 16 residues. Germline CDR1 is SGDLS and CDR2 is YYNGEE. Trimming took 0 bases from V and 7 from J, leaving 19 bases between them. The CDR3 loop is CASSVEGLPPGGEAFF. CDR3 nucleotides: TGTGCCAGCAGCGTAGAGGGACTCCCACCGGGAGGTGAAGCTTTCTTT.

This chain links TRBV5-1 with TRBJ1-2; no clear D gene. The germline CDR1 and CDR2 sequences are SGHRS and YFSETQ. The CDR3 length is 14 residues. V dropped 0 bases and J dropped 5 bases, with 11 bases sitting between them. This chain's CDR3 is CASSLEGPAYGYTF. In DNA, the CDR3 is TGCGCCAGCAGCTTGGAAGGCCCGGCATATGGCTACACCTTC.

This clone was seen a single time. The chain carries TRBV28 and TRBJ2-7; a possible D gene is TRBD1 (7 bases). V dropped 6 bases and J dropped 2 bases, with 29 bases sitting between them. This CDR3 has 19 residues. Germline V lookup: CDR1 MDHEN, CDR2 SYDVKM. The DNA for the CDR3 is TGTGCCAGCAGCCGCATCGCGGGACAGAGTGCCAAGGCCCCCTACGAGCAGTACGTC. It specifies CASSRIAGQSAKAPYEQYV.

A remark on this clone: Mismatch with germline at one junction end may stem from a read error. J is TRBJ2-1 and V is TRBV7-8; 7 nucleotides agree with TRBD2. The germline V gene encodes CDR1 SGHVS and CDR2 FQNEAQ. This CDR3 comprises 11 residues. CDR3 protein: CASSFGLEPFF. The CDR3 DNA is TGTGCCAGCAGCTTTGGACTAGAGCCGTTCTTC.

This clone was seen only once. The identical CDR3 is also encoded by other nucleotide sequences in the sample. The chain combines TRBV28 with TRBJ1-6, with 7 positions matching TRBD1. The CDR3 is 14 residues long. V was clipped by 4 bases and J by 5 bases; unmatched bases: 2. The germline CDR1 and CDR2 sequences are MDHEN and SYDVKM. The CDR3 nucleotides are TGTGCCAGCAGTTCTACAGGGGATAATTCACCCCTCCACTTT. This sequence encodes CASSSTGDNSPLHF. Variable domain in full (rest from reference TRBV28 and TRBJ1-6): DVKVTQSSRYLVKRTGEKVFLECVQDMDHENMFWYRQDPGLGLRLIYFSYDVKMKEKGDIPEGYSVSREKKERFSLILESASTNQTSMYLCASSSTGDNSPLHFGNGTRLTVT.

CDR3 region: CASSLAGGWNTEAFF. CDR3 nucleotide sequence: TGTGCCAGCAGCTTGGCAGGAGGGTGGAACACTGAAGCTTTCTTT. The chain is built from TRBV5-6 and TRBJ1-1; D is unclear. In germline, CDR1 is SGHDT, CDR2 YYEEEE. This CDR3 is built from 15 residues. V was cut by 0 bases and J by 1 base, with 10 bases left in between.

The chain's CDR3 is CASKMRAYNSPLHF. The DNA for the CDR3 is TGTGCCAGCAAAATGAGGGCTTATAATTCACCCCTCCACTTT. The chain is built from TRBV6-6 and TRBJ1-6; D call uncertain. This CDR3 comprises 14 residues. Germline assignment: CDR1 MNHNY and CDR2 SVGAGI (reference sequence). Trimming took 7 bases from V and 4 from J, leaving 11 bases between them.

The chain links TRBV5-1 to TRBJ2-1; 12 bases map to TRBD2. The CDR3 totals 16 residues. The V gene end was trimmed by 4 bases and the J gene end by 0 bases; junction bases not matched to a gene: 2. Germline V gene data show CDR1 as SGHRS and CDR2 as YFSETQ. Here the CDR3 DNA reads TGCGCCAGCAGCACGACTAGCGGGAGCTCCTACAATGAGCAGTTCTTC. Its protein is CASSTTSGSSYNEQFF.

The chain carries TRBV10-3 and TRBJ2-2; D remains unclear. The V end lost 2 bases, the J end lost 6 bases, and 1 base lay between the germline ends. Germline V gene lookup returns CDR1 ENHRY and CDR2 SYGVKD. The CDR3 sequence is 11 residues long. The CDR3 DNA follows: TGTGCCATCAGTGAGGCCGGGGAGCTGTTTTTT. As protein: CAISEAGELFF.